This TCR beta chain was recorded in a study of T cells after yellow fever vaccination. Template-switching 5'RACE yielded the TCR cDNA; a universal primer site and UMIs were added in the process. MiXCR was run by TCRdb on the 5' RACE reads, yielding one entry per CDR3 protein. The data contain some 600,000 distinct CDR3 sequences, 9% to 15% of them singletons. This clonotype was counted a few times. V was clipped by 6 bases and J by 0 bases; unmatched bases: 5. The CDR3 totals 15 residues. Germline CDR1 reads KGHSH; CDR2 reads LQKENI. The sequence came from a young man who received the YFV17D yellow fever vaccine. The chain is built from TRBV18 and TRBJ2-1, with 7 bases identical to TRBD1. Material: PBMCs, obtained on the day of the yellow fever booster vaccination. The CDR3 loop is CASSQGDSSYNEQFF. The CDR3 DNA is TGTGCCAGCTCCCAGGGGGACAGCTCCTACAATGAGCAGTTCTTC.